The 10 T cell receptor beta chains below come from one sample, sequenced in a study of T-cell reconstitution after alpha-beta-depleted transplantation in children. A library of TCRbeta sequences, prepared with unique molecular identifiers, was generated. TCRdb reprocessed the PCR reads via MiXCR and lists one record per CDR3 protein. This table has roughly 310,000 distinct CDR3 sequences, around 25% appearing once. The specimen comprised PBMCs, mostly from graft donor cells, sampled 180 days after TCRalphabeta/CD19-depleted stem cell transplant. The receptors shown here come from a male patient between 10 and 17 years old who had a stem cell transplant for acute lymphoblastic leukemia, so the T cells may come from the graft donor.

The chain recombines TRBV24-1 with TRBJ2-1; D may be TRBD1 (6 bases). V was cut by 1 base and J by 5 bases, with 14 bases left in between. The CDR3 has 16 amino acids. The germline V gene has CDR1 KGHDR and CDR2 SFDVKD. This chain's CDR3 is CATSDLGDMGDNEQFF. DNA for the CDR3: TGTGCCACCAGTGATTTAGGGGACATGGGCGACAATGAGCAGTTCTTC.

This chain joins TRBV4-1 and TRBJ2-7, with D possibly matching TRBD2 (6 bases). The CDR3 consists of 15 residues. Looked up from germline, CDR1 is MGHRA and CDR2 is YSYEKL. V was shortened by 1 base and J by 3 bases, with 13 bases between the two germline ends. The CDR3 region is CASSQGNSGRYEQYF. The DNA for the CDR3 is TGCGCCAGCAGCCAAGGGAACAGCGGGCGCTACGAGCAGTACTTC.

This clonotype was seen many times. CDR3 bases: TGTGCCAGCAGCTCCGGACTAGCTGAGCAGTACTTC. It codes for CASSSGLAEQYF. The genes are TRBV7-9 and TRBJ2-7; TRBD2 matches at 8 bases. Germline V gene lookup returns CDR1 SEHNR and CDR2 FQNEAQ (reference sequence). The CDR3 spans 12 residues. The V segment lost 4 bases and the J segment 7 bases; nucleotides outside the gene matches: 3. The full variable domain, its missing parts supplied by reference TRBV7-9 and TRBJ2-7, is DTGVSQNPRHKITKRGQNVTFRCDPISEHNRLYWYRQTLGQGPEFLTYFQNEAQLEKSRLLSDRFSAERPKGSFSTLEIQRTEQGDSAMYLCASSSGLAEQYFGPGTRLTVT.

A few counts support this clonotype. The CDR3 nucleotides read TGCAGCGTGAGCGGCTCCTACGAGCAGTACTTC. Translation gives CSVSGSYEQYF. The V and J genes are TRBV29-1 and TRBJ2-7; tentatively, D is TRBD2 (5 bases). This CDR3 is built from 11 residues. Trimming cost V 6 bases and J 0 bases, with 6 bases left between them. The germline gives CDR1 SQVTM, CDR2 ANQGSEA.

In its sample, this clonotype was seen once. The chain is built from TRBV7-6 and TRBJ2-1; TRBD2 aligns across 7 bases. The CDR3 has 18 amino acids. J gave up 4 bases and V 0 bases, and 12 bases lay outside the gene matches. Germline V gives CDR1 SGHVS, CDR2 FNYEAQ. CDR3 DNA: TGTGCCAGCAGCTTAGCAGGACTCAGCGGGATTAGGTACAATGAGCAGTTCTTC. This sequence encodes CASSLAGLSGIRYNEQFF.

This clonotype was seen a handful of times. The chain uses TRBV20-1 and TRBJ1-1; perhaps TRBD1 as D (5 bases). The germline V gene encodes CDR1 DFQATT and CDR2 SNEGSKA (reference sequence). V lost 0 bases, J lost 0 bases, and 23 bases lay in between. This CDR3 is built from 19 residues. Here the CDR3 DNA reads TGCAGTGCTAGAGATTATCGGACACAAAGCCTCTTTATGAACACTGAAGCTTTCTTT. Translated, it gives CSARDYRTQSLFMNTEAFF.

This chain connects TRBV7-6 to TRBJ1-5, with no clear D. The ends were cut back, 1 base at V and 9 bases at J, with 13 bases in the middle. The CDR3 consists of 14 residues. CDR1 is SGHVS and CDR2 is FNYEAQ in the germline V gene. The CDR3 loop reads CASSLGTRYTPQHF. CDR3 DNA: TGTGCCAGCAGCTTAGGGACGCGCTATACGCCCCAGCATTTT.

CDR3 region: CASSFMGGTGELFF. In DNA form, the CDR3 reads TGTGCCAGCAGCTTTATGGGGGGCACCGGGGAGCTGTTTTTT. The V and J genes are TRBV7-3 and TRBJ2-2; TRBD2 might be the D (6 bases). Trimming pared 3 bases from V and 4 bases from J, leaving 9 bases between. The CDR3 length is 14 residues. Germline lookup yields CDR1 SGHTA and CDR2 FQGTGA. The full variable domain, with the rest looked up from reference TRBV7-3 and TRBJ2-2, is GAGVSQTPSNKVTEKGKYVELRCDPISGHTALYWYRQSLGQGPEFLIYFQGTGAADDSGLPNDRFFAVRPEGSVSTLKIQRTERGDSAVYLCASSFMGGTGELFFGEGSRLTVL.

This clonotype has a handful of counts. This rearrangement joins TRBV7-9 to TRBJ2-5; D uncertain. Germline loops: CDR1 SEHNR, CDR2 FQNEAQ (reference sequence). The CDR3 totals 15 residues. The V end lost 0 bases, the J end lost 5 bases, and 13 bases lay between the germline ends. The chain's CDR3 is CASSLATLLKETQYF. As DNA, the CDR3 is TGTGCCAGCAGCTTAGCTACCCTCCTCAAGGAGACCCAGTACTTC.

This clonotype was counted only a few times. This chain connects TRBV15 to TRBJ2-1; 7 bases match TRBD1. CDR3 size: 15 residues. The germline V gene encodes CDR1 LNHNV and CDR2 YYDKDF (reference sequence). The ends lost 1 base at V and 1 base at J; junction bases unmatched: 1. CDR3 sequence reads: CATSRGQGSYNEQFF. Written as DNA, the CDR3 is TGTGCCACCAGCAGAGGACAGGGATCCTACAATGAGCAGTTCTTC.